The table lists the clone carrying this T cell receptor (beta chain) with a few counts. No antigen is known for it. The data stem from a study of blood T cells in healthy people across ages. General observations from the study: Not knowing donor CMV status may have confounded expanded clonotype changes.

The study recruited healthy Caucasian donors from Russia who were aged about 6 to 90. The germline V gene has CDR1 SNHLY and CDR2 FYNNEI. V shed 2 bases, J shed 5 bases, and the junction held 11 bases outside the gene matches. The CDR3 is 17 amino acids. The second PCR ran about 7 to 12 cycles with a sample-barcoded 5' primer and J-beta primers. TCRdb re-called the 5' RACE reads with MiXCR, one entry per CDR3 protein. Here the sample spans approximately 600,000 distinct CDR3 sequences, 58% being singletons. Sequencing was carried out using blood. The chain is built from TRBV2 and TRBJ2-5; TRBD2 matches at 10 bases. This clonotype originated in a man between 60 and 75 years old in good health. The CDR3, as DNA: TGTGCCAGCAGTGAATGGCCTAGCGGGGGTCCCGGGGAGACCCAGTACTTC. It yields the protein CASSEWPSGGPGETQYF.